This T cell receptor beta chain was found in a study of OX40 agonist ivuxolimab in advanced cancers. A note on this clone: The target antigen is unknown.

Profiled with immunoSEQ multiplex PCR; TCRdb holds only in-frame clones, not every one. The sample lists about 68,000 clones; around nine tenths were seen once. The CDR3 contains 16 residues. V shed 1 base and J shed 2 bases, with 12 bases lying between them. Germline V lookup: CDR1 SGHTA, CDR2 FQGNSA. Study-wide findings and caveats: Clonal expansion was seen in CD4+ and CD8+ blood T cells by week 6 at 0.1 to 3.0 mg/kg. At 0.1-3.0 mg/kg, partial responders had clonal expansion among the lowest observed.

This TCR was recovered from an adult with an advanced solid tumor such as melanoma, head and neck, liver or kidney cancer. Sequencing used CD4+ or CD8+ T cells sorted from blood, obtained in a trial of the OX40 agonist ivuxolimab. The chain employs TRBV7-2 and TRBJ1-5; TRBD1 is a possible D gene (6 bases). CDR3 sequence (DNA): TGTGCCAGCAGCTTAGTGGCAGGGGTTGGCAATCAGCCCCAGCATTTT. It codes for CASSLVAGVGNQPQHF.